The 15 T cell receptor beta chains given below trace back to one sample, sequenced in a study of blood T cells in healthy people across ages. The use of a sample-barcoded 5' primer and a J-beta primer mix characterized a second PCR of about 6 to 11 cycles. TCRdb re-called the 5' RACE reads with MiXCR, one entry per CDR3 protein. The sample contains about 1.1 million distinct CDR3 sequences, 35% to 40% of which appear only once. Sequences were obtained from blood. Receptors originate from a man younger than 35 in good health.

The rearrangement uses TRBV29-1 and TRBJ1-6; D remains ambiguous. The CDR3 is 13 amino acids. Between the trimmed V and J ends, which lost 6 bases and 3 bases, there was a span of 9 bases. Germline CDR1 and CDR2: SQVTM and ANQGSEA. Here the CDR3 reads CSVGEGYNSPLHF. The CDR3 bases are TGCAGCGTCGGAGAGGGCTATAATTCACCCCTCCACTTT.

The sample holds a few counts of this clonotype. The CDR3 DNA reads TGTGCCATCAGTGAGTCGGGGCTTAATGAAAAACTGTTTTTT. It codes for CAISESGLNEKLFF. The V call is TRBV10-3, the J call TRBJ1-4, with D possibly TRBD1 on 5 matching bases. The CDR3 length is 14 residues. V lost 0 bases, J lost 4 bases, and 6 bases lay in between. Germline V gene sequence: CDR1 ENHRY, CDR2 SYGVKD.

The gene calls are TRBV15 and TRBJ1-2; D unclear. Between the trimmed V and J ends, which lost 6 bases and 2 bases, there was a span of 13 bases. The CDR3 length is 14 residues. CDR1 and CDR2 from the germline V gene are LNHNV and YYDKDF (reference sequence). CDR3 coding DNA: TGTGCCACCAGTAAAGCCGGACGGAACTATGGCTACACCTTC. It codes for CATSKAGRNYGYTF.

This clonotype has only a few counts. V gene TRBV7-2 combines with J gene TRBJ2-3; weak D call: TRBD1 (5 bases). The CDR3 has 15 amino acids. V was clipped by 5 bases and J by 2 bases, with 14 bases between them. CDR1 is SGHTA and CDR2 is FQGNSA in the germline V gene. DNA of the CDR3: TGTGCCAGCAGCGCCACAGGTTTACTCACAGATACGCAGTATTTT. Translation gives CASSATGLLTDTQYF.

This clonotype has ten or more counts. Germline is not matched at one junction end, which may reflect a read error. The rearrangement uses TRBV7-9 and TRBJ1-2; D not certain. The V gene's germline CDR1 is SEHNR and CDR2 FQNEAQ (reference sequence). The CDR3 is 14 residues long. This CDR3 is CASSLAGTDYGYTF. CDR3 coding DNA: TGTGCCAGCAGTTTAGCGGGAACAGACTATGGCTACACCTTC.

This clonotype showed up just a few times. The chain's CDR3 is CSARDPKSNEQFF. In DNA, the CDR3 is TGCAGTGCTAGAGATCCAAAGTCAAATGAGCAGTTCTTC. The rearrangement uses TRBV20-1 and TRBJ2-1; D is uncertain. V gave up 0 bases and J gave up 7 bases, with 10 bases separating them. The CDR3 contains 13 residues. Germline V gene lookup returns CDR1 DFQATT and CDR2 SNEGSKA (reference sequence).

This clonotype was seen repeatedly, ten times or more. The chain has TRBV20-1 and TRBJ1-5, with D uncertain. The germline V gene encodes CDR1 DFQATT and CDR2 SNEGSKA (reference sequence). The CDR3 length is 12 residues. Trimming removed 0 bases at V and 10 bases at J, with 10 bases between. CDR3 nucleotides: TGCAGTGCTAGAGACCCAGAAGAACCCCAGCATTTT. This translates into CSARDPEEPQHF.

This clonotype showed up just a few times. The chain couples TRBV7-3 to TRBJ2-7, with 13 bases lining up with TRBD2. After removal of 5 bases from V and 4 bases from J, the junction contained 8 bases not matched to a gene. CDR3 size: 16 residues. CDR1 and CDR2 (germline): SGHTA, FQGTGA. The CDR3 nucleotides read TGTGCCAGCAGCGGGCCCGGGACTAGCGGGGTGTACGAGCAGTACTTC. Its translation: CASSGPGTSGVYEQYF.

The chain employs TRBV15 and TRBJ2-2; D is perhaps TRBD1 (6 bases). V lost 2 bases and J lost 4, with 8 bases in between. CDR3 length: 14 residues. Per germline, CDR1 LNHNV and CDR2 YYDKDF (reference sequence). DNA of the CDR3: TGTGCCACCAGCAGAACAGGGTTCACCGGGGAGCTGTTTTTT. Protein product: CATSRTGFTGELFF.

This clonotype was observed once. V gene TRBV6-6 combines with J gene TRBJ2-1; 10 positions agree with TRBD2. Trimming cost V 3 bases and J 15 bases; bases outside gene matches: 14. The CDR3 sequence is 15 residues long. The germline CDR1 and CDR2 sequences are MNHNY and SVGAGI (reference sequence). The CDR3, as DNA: TGTGCCAGCAGTTATTCCAGTTCCAGCGGGGGGGCCCCGTTCTTC. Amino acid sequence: CASSYSSSSGGAPFF.

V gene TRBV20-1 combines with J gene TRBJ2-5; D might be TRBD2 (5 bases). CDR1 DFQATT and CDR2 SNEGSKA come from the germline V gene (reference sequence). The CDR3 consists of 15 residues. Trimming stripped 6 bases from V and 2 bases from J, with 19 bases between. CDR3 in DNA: TGCAGTGCCCCCTCGCCGAATCCGGGACAAGAGACCCAGTACTTC. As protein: CSAPSPNPGQETQYF.

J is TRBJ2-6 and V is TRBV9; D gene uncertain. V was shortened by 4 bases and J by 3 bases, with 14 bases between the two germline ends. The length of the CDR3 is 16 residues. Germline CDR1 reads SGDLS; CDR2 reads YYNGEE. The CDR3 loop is CASSPHSRSGANVLTF. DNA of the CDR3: TGTGCCAGCAGCCCACATTCCCGGAGTGGGGCCAACGTCCTGACTTTC.

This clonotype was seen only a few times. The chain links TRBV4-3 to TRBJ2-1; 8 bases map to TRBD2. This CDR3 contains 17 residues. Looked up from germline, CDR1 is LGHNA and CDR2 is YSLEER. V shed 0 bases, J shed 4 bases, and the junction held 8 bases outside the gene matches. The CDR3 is CASSQDLTSGGYNEQFF. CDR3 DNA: TGCGCCAGCAGCCAAGATCTTACCAGCGGGGGTTACAATGAGCAGTTCTTC.

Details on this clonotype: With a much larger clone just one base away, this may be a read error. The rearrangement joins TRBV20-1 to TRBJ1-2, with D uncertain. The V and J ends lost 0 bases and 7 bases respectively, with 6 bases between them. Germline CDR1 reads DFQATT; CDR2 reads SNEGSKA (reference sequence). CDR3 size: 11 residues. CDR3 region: CSARDDCGYTF. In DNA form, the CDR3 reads TGCAGTGCTAGAGATGACTGTGGCTACACCTTC.

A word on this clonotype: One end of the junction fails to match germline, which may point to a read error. CDR3 loop: CASSFRDRETQHF. CDR3 coding DNA: TGTGCCAGCAGTTTCCGAGACAGAGAGACCCAGCACTTC. The chain has TRBV12-3 or TRBV12-4 and TRBJ2-7; perhaps TRBD1 as D (5 bases). The CDR3 covers 13 residues.